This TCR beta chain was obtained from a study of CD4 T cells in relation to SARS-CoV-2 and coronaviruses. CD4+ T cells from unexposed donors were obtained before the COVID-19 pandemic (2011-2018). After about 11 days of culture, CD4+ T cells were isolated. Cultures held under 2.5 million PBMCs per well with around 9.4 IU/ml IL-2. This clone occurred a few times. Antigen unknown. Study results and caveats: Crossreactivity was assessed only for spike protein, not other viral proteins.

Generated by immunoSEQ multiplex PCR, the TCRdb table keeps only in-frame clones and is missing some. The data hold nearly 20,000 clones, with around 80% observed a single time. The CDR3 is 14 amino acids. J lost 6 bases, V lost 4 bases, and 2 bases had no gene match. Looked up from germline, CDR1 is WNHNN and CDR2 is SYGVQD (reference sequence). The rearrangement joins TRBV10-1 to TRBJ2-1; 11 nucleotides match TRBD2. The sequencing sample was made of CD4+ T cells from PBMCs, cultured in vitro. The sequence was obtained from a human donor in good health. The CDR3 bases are TGCGCCAGCAGTGCTAGCGGGGGGACCAATGAGCAGTTCTTC. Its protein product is CASSASGGTNEQFF.